This note documents a single TCR beta chain sequence. CDR3 length: 15 residues. V was cut by 2 bases and J by 9 bases, with 18 bases left in between. Per the germline V gene, CDR1 is SGHRS and CDR2 is YFSETQ. These data belong to a study of blood T cell repertoires in COVID-19. Authors' processing steps: The assay estimated nucleated cells by amplifying reference gene primers. The table came from immunoSEQ multiplex PCR; TCRdb's copy has only in-frame clones and leaves some out. V and J calls and clone size are copied from that table; D and trimming were computed from the DNA. The profile shows 300,000 to 450,000 clones, around 87% of them singletons.

The chain recombines TRBV5-1 with TRBJ2-1; possibly TRBD2 for D (5 bases). This clonotype originated in a man in his forties in a cohort exposed to, infected with or recovered from COVID-19 (not recorded which). The sequencing input was PBMCs or T cells enriched from blood (not recorded which). CDR3 DNA sequence: TGCGCCAGCAGCTTTGGAACTAGTGGGATGAGTGAGCAGTTCTTC. It translates to CASSFGTSGMSEQFF.